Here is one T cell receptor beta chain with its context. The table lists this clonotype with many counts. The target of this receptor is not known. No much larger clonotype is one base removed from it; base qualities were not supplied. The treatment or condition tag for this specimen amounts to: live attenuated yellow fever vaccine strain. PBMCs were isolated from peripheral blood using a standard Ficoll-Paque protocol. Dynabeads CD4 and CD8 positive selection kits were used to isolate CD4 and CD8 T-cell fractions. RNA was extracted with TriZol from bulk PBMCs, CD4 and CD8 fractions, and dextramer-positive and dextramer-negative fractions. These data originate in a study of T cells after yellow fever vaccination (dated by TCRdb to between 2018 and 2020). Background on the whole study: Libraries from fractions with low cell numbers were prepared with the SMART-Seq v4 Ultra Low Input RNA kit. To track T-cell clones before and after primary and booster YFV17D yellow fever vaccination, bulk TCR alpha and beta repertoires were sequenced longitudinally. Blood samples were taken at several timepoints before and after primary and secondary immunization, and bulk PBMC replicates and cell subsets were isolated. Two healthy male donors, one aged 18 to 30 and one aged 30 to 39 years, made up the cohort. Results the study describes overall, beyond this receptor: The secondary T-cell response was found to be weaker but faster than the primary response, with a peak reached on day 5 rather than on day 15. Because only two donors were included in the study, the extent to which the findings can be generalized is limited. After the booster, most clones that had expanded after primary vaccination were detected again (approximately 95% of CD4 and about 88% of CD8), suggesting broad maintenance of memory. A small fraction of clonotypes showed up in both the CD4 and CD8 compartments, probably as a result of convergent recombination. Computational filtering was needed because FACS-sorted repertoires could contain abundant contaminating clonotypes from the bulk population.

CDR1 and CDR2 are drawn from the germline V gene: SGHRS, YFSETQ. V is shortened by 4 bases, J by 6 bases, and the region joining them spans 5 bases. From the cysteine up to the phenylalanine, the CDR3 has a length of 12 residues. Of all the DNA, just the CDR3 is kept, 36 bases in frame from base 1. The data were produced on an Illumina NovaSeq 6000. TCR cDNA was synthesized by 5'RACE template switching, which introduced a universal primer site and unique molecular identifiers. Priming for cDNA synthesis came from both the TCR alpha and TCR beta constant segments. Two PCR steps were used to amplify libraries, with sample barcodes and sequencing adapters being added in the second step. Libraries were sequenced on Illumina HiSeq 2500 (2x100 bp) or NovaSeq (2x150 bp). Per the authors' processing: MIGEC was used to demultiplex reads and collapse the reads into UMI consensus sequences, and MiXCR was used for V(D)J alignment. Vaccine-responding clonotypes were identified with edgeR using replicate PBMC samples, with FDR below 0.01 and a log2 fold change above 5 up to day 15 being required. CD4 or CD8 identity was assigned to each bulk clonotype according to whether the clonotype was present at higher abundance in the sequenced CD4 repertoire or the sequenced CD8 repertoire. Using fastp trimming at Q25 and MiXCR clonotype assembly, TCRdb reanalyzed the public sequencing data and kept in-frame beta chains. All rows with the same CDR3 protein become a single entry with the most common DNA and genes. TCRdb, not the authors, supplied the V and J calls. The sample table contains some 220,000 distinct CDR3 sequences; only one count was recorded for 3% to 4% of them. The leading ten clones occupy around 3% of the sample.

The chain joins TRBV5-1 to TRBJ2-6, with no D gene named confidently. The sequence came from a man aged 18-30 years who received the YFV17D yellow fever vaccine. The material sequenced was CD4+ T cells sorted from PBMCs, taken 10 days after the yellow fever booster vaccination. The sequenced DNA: TGCGCCAGCAGCCCCGAGGCCAACGTCCTGACTTTC. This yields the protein CASSPEANVLTF.